The next 17 T cell receptor beta chains were all read from a single sample in a study of blood T cell repertoires in COVID-19. Sequencing was performed with immunoSEQ multiplex PCR; in TCRdb, only in-frame clones are kept and a portion is missing. The table lists about 210,000 clones, about nine tenths of them singletons, with around 1.7% in the top ten. Sample: peripheral blood. The source is a man younger than 30 with active or convalescent COVID-19.

The chain recombines TRBV7-9 with TRBJ2-1, with TRBD2 as a possible D gene (6 bases). Germline V gene data show CDR1 as SEHNR and CDR2 as FQNEAQ (reference sequence). Trimming shortened V by 5 bases and J by 8 bases, and 25 bases separated the two germline ends. The CDR3 is made up of 17 amino acids. The CDR3 here is CASSPTIADQRGDEQFF. CDR3 nucleotides: TGTGCCAGCAGCCCTACCATAGCGGACCAAAGAGGGGATGAGCAGTTCTTC.

The chain employs TRBV3-1 (or the pseudogene TRBV3-2) and TRBJ2-5; 7 bases align to TRBD2. Germline CDR1 reads LGHDT; CDR2 reads YNNKEL (reference sequence). This CDR3 has 14 residues. V dropped 5 bases and J dropped 3; count of bases not matched to a gene: 6. Here the CDR3 DNA reads TGTGCCAGCAGCTTTGAGCGGGGTAAAGAGACCCAGTACTTC. It is translated as CASSFERGKETQYF.

The V and J genes are TRBV19 and TRBJ1-3; D unclear. CDR1 is LNHDA, CDR2 SQIVND, per germline (reference sequence). The CDR3 covers 17 residues. Between the trimmed V and J ends, which lost 0 bases and 0 bases, there was a span of 12 bases. CDR3 sequence: CASSIDAGGYSGNTIYF. The CDR3 DNA reads as TGTGCCAGTAGTATAGATGCCGGCGGTTACTCTGGAAACACCATATATTTT.

The V and J genes are TRBV7-9 and TRBJ1-2; D might be TRBD1 (6 bases). Deletions cut 5 bases from V and 1 base from J, with 11 bases between. The CDR3 is 14 residues long. Germline V gene data show CDR1 as SEHNR and CDR2 as FQNEAQ (reference sequence). CDR3 protein: CASSRGQSNYGYTF. The CDR3 DNA reads as TGTGCCAGCAGCCGAGGACAGAGTAACTATGGCTACACCTTC.

The chain has TRBV24-1 and TRBJ2-3; D not resolved. CDR1 is KGHDR and CDR2 is SFDVKD in the germline V gene. The CDR3 extends over 14 amino acids. The germline V and J ends were trimmed by 4 bases and 2 bases, with 9 bases remaining between them. In DNA, the CDR3 is TGTGCCACCAGTGACGTGGAGCCCACAGATACGCAGTATTTT. Residues: CATSDVEPTDTQYF.

V usage is TRBV5-6 and J usage is TRBJ1-2, with 9 bases aligning to TRBD1. CDR3 length: 13 amino acids. V gave up 1 base and J gave up 10 bases; unmatched junction bases: 5. Per germline, CDR1 SGHDT and CDR2 YYEEEE. The CDR3 DNA is TGTGCCAGCAGCTTGATGACAGGGGGAATCTACACCTTC. Its translation: CASSLMTGGIYTF.

The chain uses TRBV18 and TRBJ1-1; the match to TRBD1 covers 9 bases. With V trimmed by 2 bases and J by 5 bases, 6 bases remained unmatched. CDR1 is KGHSH and CDR2 is LQKENI in the germline V gene. The CDR3 loop spans 15 amino acids. The CDR3 DNA reads TGTGCCAGCTCACCAGCGGACAGGGGTTGGACTGAAGCTTTCTTT. Protein product: CASSPADRGWTEAFF.

This clone is a singleton in its sample. J is TRBJ2-2 and V is TRBV12-3 or TRBV12-4; a possible D gene is TRBD2 (5 bases). This CDR3 is 13 amino acids long. V dropped 7 bases and J dropped 4 bases, with 10 bases sitting between them. The CDR3 protein is CASNLASTGELFF. The CDR3 DNA reads TGTGCCAGCAATCTAGCTAGCACCGGGGAGCTGTTTTTT.

The sample holds many counts of this clone. J is TRBJ2-1 and V is TRBV29-1; D ambiguous. V was trimmed by 7 bases and J by 2 bases, leaving 6 bases between them. Germline V gene lookup returns CDR1 SQVTM and CDR2 ANQGSEA. This CDR3 has 11 amino acids. CDR3 bases: TGCAGCGGGGCAGCCTACAATGAGCAGTTCTTC. It encodes CSGAAYNEQFF.

The chain is built from TRBV4-2 and TRBJ1-4; 11 bases are shared with TRBD1. This CDR3 has 17 amino acids. The trim removed 4 bases at V and 6 bases at J, leaving 10 bases unmatched. Germline values: CDR1 LGHNA, CDR2 YNFKEQ. The CDR3 nucleotides read TGTGCCAGCAGCCCTAGGACAGGGGGCGGGGAGGATGAAAAACTGTTTTTT. Protein sequence: CASSPRTGGGEDEKLFF.

This rearrangement joins TRBV7-2 to TRBJ1-2, with 9 nucleotides matching TRBD1. Trimming took 2 bases from V and 3 from J; bases not matched to a gene: 1. The length of the CDR3 is 14 residues. Germline V CDR1 and CDR2: SGHTA, FQGNSA. This chain's CDR3 is CASSLRQGDYGYTF. In nucleotides, the CDR3 is TGTGCCAGCAGCTTACGACAGGGGGACTATGGCTACACCTTC.

The gene calls are TRBV30 and TRBJ1-4; D ambiguous. Germline V lookup: CDR1 GTSNPN, CDR2 SVGIG (reference sequence). This CDR3 is 15 amino acids long. Deletions cut 2 bases from V and 0 bases from J, with 10 bases between. CDR3 coding DNA: TGTGCCTGGAGTAGTTGGCAGTCAACTAATGAAAAACTGTTTTTT. Its translation: CAWSSWQSTNEKLFF.

The chain links TRBV21-1 to TRBJ2-5; the table's D gene call, TRBD2, was not cross checked with the DNA. TRBV21-1 has pseudogene status. This CDR3 contains 16 residues. This CDR3 reads CASSKLAVAKEETQYF. CDR3 nucleotides: TGTGCCAGCAGCAAATTAGCGGTAGCTAAAGAAGAGACCCAGTACTTC.

This chain joins TRBV7-2 and TRBJ2-1; 8 nucleotides align to TRBD1. There are 14 residues in the CDR3. After removal of 5 bases from V and 7 bases from J, the junction contained 7 bases not matched to a gene. Germline CDR1 reads SGHTA; CDR2 reads FQGNSA. The CDR3 sequence is CASSLHRGVNEQFF. In nucleotides, the CDR3 is TGTGCCAGCAGCCTGCACAGGGGGGTAAATGAGCAGTTCTTC. Looking up the rest from reference TRBV7-2 and TRBJ2-1 gives the full variable domain: GAGVSQSPSNKVTEKGKDVELRCDPISGHTALYWYRQSLGQGLEFLIYFQGNSAPDKSGLPSDRFSAERTGGSVSTLTIQRTQQEDSAVYLCASSLHRGVNEQFFGPGTRLTVL.

This clone was picked up one time. CDR3 sequence reads: CSGLGQANTEAFF. In DNA, the CDR3 is TGCAGCGGGTTAGGACAGGCGAACACTGAAGCTTTCTTT. The chain has TRBV29-1 and TRBJ1-1, with 7 bases lining up with TRBD1. This CDR3 has 13 amino acids. The ends lost 7 bases at V and 1 base at J; junction bases unmatched: 6. Germline values: CDR1 SQVTM, CDR2 ANQGSEA.

The chain combines TRBV19 with TRBJ2-2; D may be TRBD2 (6 bases). This CDR3 has 13 residues. Between the trimmed V and J ends, which lost 8 bases and 4 bases, there was a span of 11 bases. Per the germline V gene, CDR1 is LNHDA and CDR2 is SQIVND (reference sequence). The CDR3: CASLGRGTGELFF. In nucleotides, the CDR3 is TGTGCCAGTCTAGGGCGGGGCACCGGGGAGCTGTTTTTT.

This chain uses TRBV5-8 with TRBJ2-1; D is unclear. The CDR3 is 15 amino acids. V was clipped by 4 bases and J by 2 bases, with 13 bases between them. Germline V CDR1 and CDR2: SGHTS, YDEGEE. In nucleotides, the CDR3 is TGTGCCAGCAGCCCGCCTTTGTCAGCCTACAATGAGCAGTTCTTC. It encodes CASSPPLSAYNEQFF.